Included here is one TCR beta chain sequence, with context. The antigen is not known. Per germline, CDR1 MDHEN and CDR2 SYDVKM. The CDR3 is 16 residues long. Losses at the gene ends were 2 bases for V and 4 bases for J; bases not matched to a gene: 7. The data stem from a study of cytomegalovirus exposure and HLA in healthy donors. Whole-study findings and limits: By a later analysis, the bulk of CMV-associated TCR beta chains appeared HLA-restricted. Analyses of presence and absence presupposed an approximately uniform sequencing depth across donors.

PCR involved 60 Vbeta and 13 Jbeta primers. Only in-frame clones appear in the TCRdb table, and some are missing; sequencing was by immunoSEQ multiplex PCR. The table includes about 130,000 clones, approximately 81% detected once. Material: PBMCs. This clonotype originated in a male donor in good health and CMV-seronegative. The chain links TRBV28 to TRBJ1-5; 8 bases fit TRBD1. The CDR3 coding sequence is TGTGCCAGCAGTTTAATGGTCAGGGGGCGAAATCAGCCCCAGCATTTT. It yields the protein CASSLMVRGRNQPQHF.